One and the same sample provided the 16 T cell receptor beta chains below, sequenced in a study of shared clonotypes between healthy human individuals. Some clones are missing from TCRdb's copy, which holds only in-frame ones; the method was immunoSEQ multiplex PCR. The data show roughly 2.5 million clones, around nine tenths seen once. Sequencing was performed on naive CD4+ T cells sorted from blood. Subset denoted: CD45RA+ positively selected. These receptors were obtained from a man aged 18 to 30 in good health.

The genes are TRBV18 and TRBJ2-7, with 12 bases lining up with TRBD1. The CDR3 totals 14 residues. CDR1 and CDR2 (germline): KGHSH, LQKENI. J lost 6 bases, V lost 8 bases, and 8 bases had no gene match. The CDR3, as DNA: TGTGCCAGCCTGATCGGGACAGGGGGCGGCGAGCAGTACTTC. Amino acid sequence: CASLIGTGGGEQYF.

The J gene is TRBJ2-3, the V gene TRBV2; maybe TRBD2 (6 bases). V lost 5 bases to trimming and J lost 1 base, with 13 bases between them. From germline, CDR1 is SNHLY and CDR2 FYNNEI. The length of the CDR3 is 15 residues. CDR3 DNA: TGTGCCAGCAGTTACGGGACTCGCGGCACAGATACGCAGTATTTT. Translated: CASSYGTRGTDTQYF. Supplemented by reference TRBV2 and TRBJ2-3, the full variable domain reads EPEVTQTPSHQVTQMGQEVILRCVPISNHLYFYWYRQILGQKVEFLVSFYNNEISEKSEIFDDQFSVERPDGSNFTLKIRSTKLEDSAMYFCASSYGTRGTDTQYFGPGTRLTVL.

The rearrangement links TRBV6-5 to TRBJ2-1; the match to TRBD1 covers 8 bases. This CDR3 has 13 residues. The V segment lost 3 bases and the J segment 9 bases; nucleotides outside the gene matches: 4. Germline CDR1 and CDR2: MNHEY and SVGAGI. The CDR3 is CASSYFTGGEQFF. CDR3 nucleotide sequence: TGTGCCAGCAGTTATTTCACAGGGGGTGAGCAGTTCTTC.

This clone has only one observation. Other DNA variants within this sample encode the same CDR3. The CDR3: CAWSRGGTGELFF. The CDR3, as DNA: TGTGCCTGGTCTCGAGGTGGGACCGGGGAGCTGTTTTTT. This chain connects TRBV30 to TRBJ2-2; D is unresolved. CDR1 and CDR2 (germline): GTSNPN, SVGIG (reference sequence). Trimming took off 5 bases at V and 5 bases at J, with 12 bases between the two ends. The CDR3 spans 13 residues. The full variable domain, its missing parts supplied by reference TRBV30 and TRBJ2-2, is SQTIHQWPATLVQPVGSPLSLECTVEGTSNPNLYWYRQAAGRGLQLLFYSVGIGQISSEVPQNLSASRPQDRQFILSSKKLLLSDSGFYLCAWSRGGTGELFFGEGSRLTVL.

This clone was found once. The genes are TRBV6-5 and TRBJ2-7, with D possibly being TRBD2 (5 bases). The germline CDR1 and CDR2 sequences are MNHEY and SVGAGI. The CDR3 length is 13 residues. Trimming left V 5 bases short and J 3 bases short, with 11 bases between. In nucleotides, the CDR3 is TGTGCCAGCAGTGGCGCGGGCTACTACGAGCAGTACTTC. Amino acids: CASSGAGYYEQYF.

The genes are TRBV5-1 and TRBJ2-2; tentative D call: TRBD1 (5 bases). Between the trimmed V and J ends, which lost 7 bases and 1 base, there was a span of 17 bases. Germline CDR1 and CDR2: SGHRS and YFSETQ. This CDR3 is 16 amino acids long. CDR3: CASGLRGGQNTGELFF. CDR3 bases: TGCGCCAGCGGTCTTAGGGGTGGACAGAACACCGGGGAGCTGTTTTTT.

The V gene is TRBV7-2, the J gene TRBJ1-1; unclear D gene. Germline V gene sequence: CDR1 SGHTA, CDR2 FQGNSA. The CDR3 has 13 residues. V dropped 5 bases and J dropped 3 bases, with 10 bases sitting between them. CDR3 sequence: CASSTHKHTEAFF. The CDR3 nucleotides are TGTGCCAGCAGCACCCACAAACACACTGAAGCTTTCTTT.

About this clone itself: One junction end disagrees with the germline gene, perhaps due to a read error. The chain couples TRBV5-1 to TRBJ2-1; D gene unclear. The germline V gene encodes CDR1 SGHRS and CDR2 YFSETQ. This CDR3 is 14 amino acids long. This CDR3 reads CASSLDSSFNEQFF. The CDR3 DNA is TGCGCCAGCAGCTTGGACAGTTCCTTCAATGAGCAGTTCTTC.

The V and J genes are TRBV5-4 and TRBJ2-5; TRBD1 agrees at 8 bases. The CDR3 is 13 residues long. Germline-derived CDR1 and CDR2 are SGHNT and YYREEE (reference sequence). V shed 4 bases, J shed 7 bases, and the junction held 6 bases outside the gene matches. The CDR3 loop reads CASSAGQGGTQYF. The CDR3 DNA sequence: TGTGCCAGCAGCGCCGGACAGGGCGGGACCCAGTACTTC.

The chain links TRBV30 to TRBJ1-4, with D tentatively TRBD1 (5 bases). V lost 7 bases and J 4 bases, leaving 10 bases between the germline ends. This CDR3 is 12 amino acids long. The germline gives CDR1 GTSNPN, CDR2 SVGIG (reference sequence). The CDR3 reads CALRQINEKLFF. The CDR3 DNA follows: TGTGCCTTAAGACAGATTAATGAAAAACTGTTTTTT.

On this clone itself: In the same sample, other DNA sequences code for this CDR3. CDR3: CAWSVRAGETQYF. As DNA, the CDR3 is TGTGCCTGGAGTGTACGGGCGGGAGAGACCCAGTACTTC. This chain links TRBV30 with TRBJ2-5, with D possibly matching TRBD2 (5 bases). The CDR3 has 13 amino acids. Trimming took off 0 bases at V and 4 bases at J, with 9 bases between the two ends. In germline, CDR1 is GTSNPN, CDR2 SVGIG (reference sequence).

CDR3 in DNA: TGTGCCAGCAAACCGGACAGGAAAAACACCGGGGAGCTGTTTTTT. Its translation is CASKPDRKNTGELFF. This chain connects TRBV27 to TRBJ2-2; 7 bases agree with TRBD1. V was clipped by 7 bases and J by 2 bases; unmatched bases: 7. In germline, CDR1 is MNHEY, CDR2 SMNVEV (reference sequence). This CDR3 is 15 amino acids long.

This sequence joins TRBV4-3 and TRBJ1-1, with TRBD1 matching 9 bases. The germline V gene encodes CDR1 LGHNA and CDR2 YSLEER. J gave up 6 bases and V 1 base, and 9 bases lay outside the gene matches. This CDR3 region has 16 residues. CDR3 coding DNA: TGCGCCAGCAGCCAAGTCACAGGGGGCGCATTTTCTGAAGCTTTCTTT. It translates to CASSQVTGGAFSEAFF.

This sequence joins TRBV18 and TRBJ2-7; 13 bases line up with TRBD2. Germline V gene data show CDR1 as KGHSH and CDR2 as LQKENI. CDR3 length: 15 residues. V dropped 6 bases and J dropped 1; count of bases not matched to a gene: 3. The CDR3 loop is CASSRTSGGSYEQYF. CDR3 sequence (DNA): TGTGCCAGCTCCCGGACTAGCGGGGGTTCCTACGAGCAGTACTTC. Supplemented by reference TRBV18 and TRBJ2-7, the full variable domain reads NAGVMQNPRHLVRRRGQEARLRCSPMKGHSHVYWYRQLPEEGLKFMVYLQKENIIDESGMPKERFSAEFPKEGPSILRIQQVVRGDSAAYFCASSRTSGGSYEQYFGPGTRLTVT.

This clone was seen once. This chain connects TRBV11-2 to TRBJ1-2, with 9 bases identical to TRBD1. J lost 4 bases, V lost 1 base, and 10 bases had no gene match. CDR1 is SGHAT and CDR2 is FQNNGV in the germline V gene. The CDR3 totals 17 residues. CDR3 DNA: TGTGCCAGCAGCTTAGTCGGGACAGGGCAACTCCTCTATGGCTACACCTTC. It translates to CASSLVGTGQLLYGYTF.

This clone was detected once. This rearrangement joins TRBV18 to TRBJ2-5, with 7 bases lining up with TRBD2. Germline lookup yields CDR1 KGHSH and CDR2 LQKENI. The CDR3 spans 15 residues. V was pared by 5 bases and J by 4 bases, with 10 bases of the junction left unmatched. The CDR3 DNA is TGTGCCAGCTCAGCCTTGACGGGAGGTGGAGAGACCCAGTACTTC. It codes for CASSALTGGGETQYF. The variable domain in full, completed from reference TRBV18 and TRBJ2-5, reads NAGVMQNPRHLVRRRGQEARLRCSPMKGHSHVYWYRQLPEEGLKFMVYLQKENIIDESGMPKERFSAEFPKEGPSILRIQQVVRGDSAAYFCASSALTGGGETQYFGPGTRLLVL.